This T cell receptor beta chain is drawn from a study of blood T cell repertoires in COVID-19. Deletions cut 4 bases from V and 8 bases from J, with 23 bases between. The CDR3 is made up of 15 amino acids. Germline CDR1 SQVTM, CDR2 ANQGSEA. Libraries were prepared by immunoSEQ multiplex PCR; TCRdb keeps only in-frame clonotypes and omits some of them. The sample consists of approximately 260,000 clones, approximately 84% of them appearing once. The gene calls are TRBV29-1 and TRBJ1-2; TRBD1 is a possible D gene (5 bases). The sequence was collected from a woman between 40 and 55 years old with acute COVID-19. Input material: PBMCs or T cells enriched from blood (not recorded which). As DNA, the CDR3 is TGCAGCGTTGCGGTGGTCATAGGAGGGGTCGGAGGCTACACCTTC. Translation gives CSVAVVIGGVGGYTF.